Following are 3 T cell receptor beta chains from one sample sequenced in a study of T cells in localized non-small cell lung cancer. Clones were sequenced by immunoSEQ multiplex PCR, and TCRdb holds only the in-frame ones, with some missing. This sample has approximately 140,000 clones, with roughly 90% found just once. Source: peripheral blood, taken before any cancer treatment. The receptors derive from a female donor older than 55 with stage I lung adenocarcinoma.

The chain employs TRBV12-2 and TRBJ2-5; TRBD2 reflects the table's D call only, with no check against the DNA. TRBV12-2 is noted as a pseudogene. The length of the CDR3 is 15 residues. The CDR3 sequence is CPVIYGGGPPETQYF. In nucleotides, the CDR3 is TGTCCCGTAATCTATGGGGGAGGGCCACCGGAGACCCAGTACTTC.

This clone occurred a few times. The chain recombines TRBV25-1 with TRBJ1-4; D ambiguous. Germline CDR1 MGHDK, CDR2 SYGVNS. The CDR3 contains 15 residues. V lost 3 bases to trimming and J lost 2 bases, with 10 bases between them. In DNA form, the CDR3 reads TGTGCCAGCAGTGATTCAGGCTGGACTAATGAAAAACTGTTTTTT. This translates into CASSDSGWTNEKLFF. The full variable domain, rest sourced from reference TRBV25-1 and TRBJ1-4, is EADIYQTPRYLVIGTGKKITLECSQTMGHDKMYWYQQDPGMELHLIHYSYGVNSTEKGDLSSESTVSRIRTEHFPLTLESARPSHTSQYLCASSDSGWTNEKLFFGSGTQLSVL.

The gene calls are TRBV30 and TRBJ1-2, with D tentatively TRBD1 (5 bases). Germline CDR1 and CDR2: GTSNPN and SVGIG (reference sequence). V lost 3 bases to trimming and J lost 6 bases, with 17 bases between them. The CDR3 sequence is 14 residues long. The CDR3 DNA sequence: TGTGCCTGGAGCCCTACCTCCTGGGGCGATGGCTACACCTTC. Protein sequence: CAWSPTSWGDGYTF.